These 21 T cell receptor beta chains share one sample of origin, sequenced in a study of shared clonotypes between healthy human individuals. Produced via immunoSEQ multiplex PCR; TCRdb's table is partial and in-frame only. The data hold around 1.5 million clones, with nearly 99% observed a single time. Sequences were obtained from naive CD4+ T cells sorted from blood. Sample subset: CD45RA+ positively selected. These receptors were collected from a young man in good health.

A word on this clone: The same CDR3 can be traced to other DNA sequences in this sample. The chain links TRBV19 to TRBJ2-2, with D possibly being TRBD2 (5 bases). Germline CDR1 and CDR2: LNHDA and SQIVND (reference sequence). The CDR3 runs to 13 residues. V was cut by 3 bases and J by 5 bases, with 7 bases left in between. The CDR3 DNA reads as TGTGCCAGTAGTATTCGCGGGACCGGGGAGCTGTTTTTT. It is translated as CASSIRGTGELFF. Together with reference TRBV19 and TRBJ2-2, the CDR3 gives the full variable domain: DGGITQSPKYLFRKEGQNVTLSCEQNLNHDAMYWYRQDPGQGLRLIYYSQIVNDFQKGDIAEGYSVSREKKESFPLTVTSAQKNPTAFYLCASSIRGTGELFFGEGSRLTVL.

This chain links TRBV9 with TRBJ2-3; tentative D call: TRBD2 (6 bases). V was shortened by 7 bases and J by 1 base, with 19 bases between the two germline ends. Germline values: CDR1 SGDLS, CDR2 YYNGEE. This CDR3 spans 16 amino acids. CDR3 DNA sequence: TGTGCCAGCGTCCAGGACCCCGGGAGAGGCACAGATACGCAGTATTTT. It is translated as CASVQDPGRGTDTQYF.

The chain links TRBV7-2 to TRBJ1-3; D gene uncertain. Trimming shortened V by 5 bases and J by 2 bases, and 16 bases separated the two germline ends. The CDR3 is 16 residues long. Germline assignment: CDR1 SGHTA and CDR2 FQGNSA. The CDR3 region has the DNA TGTGCCAGCAGCCTACACCCCGCCGGGACTGGAAACACCATATATTTT. It specifies CASSLHPAGTGNTIYF.

The chain has TRBV11-2 and TRBJ2-1; D uncertain. From germline, CDR1 is SGHAT and CDR2 FQNNGV. The germline V and J ends were trimmed by 2 bases and 9 bases, with 14 bases remaining between them. The CDR3 contains 14 residues. The DNA for the CDR3 is TGTGCCAGCAGCTTACCCTACCGCGACGGTGAGCAGTTCTTC. Protein sequence: CASSLPYRDGEQFF.

CDR3 nucleotide sequence: TGCGCCAGCAGCCAACTAGCGGGAGGCAACAATGAGCAGTTCTTC. This codes for CASSQLAGGNNEQFF. This chain links TRBV5-1 with TRBJ2-1, with 12 positions matching TRBD2. Germline V gene data show CDR1 as SGHRS and CDR2 as YFSETQ. With V trimmed by 4 bases and J by 5 bases, 4 bases remained unmatched. The CDR3 totals 15 residues.

The rearrangement uses TRBV11-3 and TRBJ2-1; 9 nucleotides match TRBD2. Germline V CDR1 and CDR2: SGHNT, YENEEA. V lost 1 base to trimming and J lost 6 bases; unmatched junction nucleotides: 7. This CDR3 comprises 16 residues. The CDR3 nucleotides read TGTGCCAGCAGCTTAGTTTTAGCGGGAGTCGTCAATGAGCAGTTCTTC. Translation gives CASSLVLAGVVNEQFF.

The V and J genes are TRBV5-1 and TRBJ2-5, with TRBD2 matching over 10 bases. The CDR3 totals 15 residues. The germline gives CDR1 SGHRS, CDR2 YFSETQ. V shed 0 bases and J 5 bases; nucleotides not matched to a gene: 4. The CDR3 DNA reads as TGCGCCAGCAGCTTGGCGGCTAGCGGGAGTGAGACCCAGTACTTC. Protein product: CASSLAASGSETQYF.

This chain joins TRBV25-1 and TRBJ2-7; possibly TRBD1 for D (6 bases). V shed 8 bases and J shed 1 base, with 9 bases lying between them. This CDR3 comprises 12 residues. Germline assignment: CDR1 MGHDK and CDR2 SYGVNS. The CDR3 sequence: CASAGQSYEQYF. The CDR3 coding sequence is TGTGCCAGCGCCGGACAGTCCTACGAGCAGTACTTC.

This chain joins TRBV6-1 and TRBJ1-4; D remains ambiguous. V was cut by 6 bases and J by 1 base, with 6 bases left in between. The CDR3 extends over 13 amino acids. The germline gives CDR1 MNHNS, CDR2 SASEGT. CDR3 coding DNA: TGTGCCAGCAGCGGCTTAACTAATGAAAAACTGTTTTTT. As protein: CASSGLTNEKLFF.

The chain combines TRBV15 with TRBJ1-2; 9 bases line up with TRBD1. CDR3 length: 15 amino acids. The V segment lost 5 bases and the J segment 7 bases; nucleotides outside the gene matches: 11. The V gene's germline CDR1 is LNHNV and CDR2 YYDKDF (reference sequence). The CDR3 is CATSGPGTGMGGYTF. Here the CDR3 DNA reads TGTGCCACCAGCGGACCCGGGACAGGGATGGGTGGCTACACCTTC.

The rearrangement joins TRBV28 to TRBJ2-1; TRBD2 matches 9 bases. The CDR3 extends over 17 amino acids. Germline V gene lookup returns CDR1 MDHEN and CDR2 SYDVKM. The V and J ends lost 1 base and 0 bases, in that order; junction bases with no gene match: 4. CDR3 sequence (DNA): TGTGCCAGCAGTTTATCCCTAGCGGGGAGCTCCTACAATGAGCAGTTCTTC. Its translation: CASSLSLAGSSYNEQFF.

V is TRBV5-1 and J is TRBJ2-1, with TRBD2 identical over 7 bases. CDR1 SGHRS and CDR2 YFSETQ come from the germline V gene. The CDR3 extends over 14 amino acids. The trim removed 5 bases at V and 1 base at J, leaving 3 bases unmatched. The CDR3 region has the DNA TGCGCCAGCAGGAGGGAGGGGTCCTACAATGAGCAGTTCTTC. It specifies CASRREGSYNEQFF.

The rearrangement links TRBV9 to TRBJ2-2; 11 nucleotides align to TRBD2. The V gene's germline CDR1 is SGDLS and CDR2 YYNGEE. The CDR3 consists of 19 residues. Unmatched junction bases numbered 15, after V lost 4 bases and J lost 4 bases. The DNA of the CDR3 is TGTGCCAGCAGCCACCCGGGACTAGCGGAGAGGGGTATCACCGGGGAGCTGTTTTTT. Its protein is CASSHPGLAERGITGELFF.

Comments on this clone: The same CDR3 also results from other DNA sequences found in this sample. This chain joins TRBV9 and TRBJ2-7; D is undetermined. Trimming took off 0 bases at V and 0 bases at J, with 7 bases between the two ends. Germline loops: CDR1 SGDLS, CDR2 YYNGEE. CDR3 length: 14 amino acids. CDR3 in amino acids: CASSVGTVSYEQYF. Written as DNA, the CDR3 is TGTGCCAGCAGCGTAGGGACGGTCTCCTACGAGCAGTACTTC.

The V gene is TRBV5-4, the J gene TRBJ1-1, with D unclear. Per germline, CDR1 SGHNT and CDR2 YYREEE (reference sequence). The CDR3 has 13 residues. V lost 4 bases to trimming and J lost 0 bases, with 7 bases between them. The CDR3 DNA reads TGTGCCAGCAGCGATCATTTGAACACTGAAGCTTTCTTT. Residues: CASSDHLNTEAFF.

The V call is TRBV7-2, the J call TRBJ1-2; weak D call: TRBD1 (5 bases). The CDR3 contains 17 residues. V lost 0 bases to trimming and J lost 8 bases, with 22 bases between them. Germline CDR1 and CDR2: SGHTA and FQGNSA. CDR3 sequence reads: CASSLAWGKGGLWGYTF. CDR3 nucleotides: TGTGCCAGCAGCTTAGCTTGGGGGAAGGGAGGACTATGGGGCTACACCTTC.

The chain couples TRBV5-1 to TRBJ2-7; D might be TRBD2 (6 bases). Germline-derived CDR1 and CDR2 are SGHRS and YFSETQ. This CDR3 has 17 amino acids. Trimming took 4 bases from V and 4 from J, leaving 24 bases between them. CDR3: CASSRNIAGSIFYEQYF. The CDR3 coding sequence is TGCGCCAGCAGCCGCAATATCGCGGGGAGTATCTTTTACGAGCAGTACTTC.

The chain carries TRBV6-1 and TRBJ1-4; D is unclear. V lost 8 bases, J lost 5 bases, and 6 bases lay in between. The CDR3 is 11 amino acids. Germline V gives CDR1 MNHNS, CDR2 SASEGT. The DNA of the CDR3 is TGTGCCAGCTACAGAAATGAAAAACTGTTTTTT. Encoded protein: CASYRNEKLFF.

The rearrangement joins TRBV18 to TRBJ1-1; possibly TRBD1 for D (6 bases). Trimming left V 3 bases short and J 10 bases short, with 18 bases between. The CDR3 runs to 14 residues. Germline loops: CDR1 KGHSH, CDR2 LQKENI. CDR3 loop: CASSPSGALYPAFF. As DNA, the CDR3 is TGTGCCAGCTCACCGTCAGGGGCTTTATATCCAGCTTTCTTT.

V gene TRBV9 combines with J gene TRBJ2-3; 14 bases agree with TRBD2. The germline V gene encodes CDR1 SGDLS and CDR2 YYNGEE. The CDR3 is made up of 17 amino acids. The ends lost 2 bases at V and 5 bases at J; junction bases unmatched: 7. CDR3 protein: CASSVGTSGSLGDTQYF. The CDR3 DNA reads TGTGCCAGCAGCGTGGGGACTAGCGGGAGCCTGGGAGATACGCAGTATTTT.

On this clone: Distinct nucleotide sequences in the sample also encode this CDR3. The chain carries TRBV19 and TRBJ2-7; TRBD2 agrees at 10 bases. The CDR3 has 14 amino acids. Germline-derived CDR1 and CDR2 are LNHDA and SQIVND (reference sequence). Trimming took 2 bases from V and 3 from J; bases not matched to a gene: 1. CDR3 region: CASSILAGVYEQYF. The CDR3 nucleotides read TGTGCCAGTAGTATACTAGCGGGAGTCTACGAGCAGTACTTC.